The sequence of this T cell receptor beta chain was determined in a study of blood T cells in healthy people across ages. Trimming stripped 5 bases from V and 8 bases from J, with 3 bases between. The germline CDR1 and CDR2 sequences are DFQATT and SNEGSKA (reference sequence). There are 8 residues in the CDR3. PCR was performed a second time for 7 to 11 cycles using a sample-barcoded 5' primer and a J-beta primer mix. All samples yielded 3 million or more CDR3-containing paired-end reads. TCRdb re-analysed the 5' RACE reads in MiXCR, keeping a single row per CDR3 protein. This table has roughly 1,700,000 distinct CDR3 sequences, 28% appearing once. This clonotype was recorded many times. The sample, about 9.7 milliliters of peripheral blood, was drawn from each donor.

The genes are TRBV20-1 and TRBJ1-2; D unresolved. Sequenced: blood. The receptor comes from a woman aged 25 to 45 in good health. The CDR3 nucleotides are TGCAGTGCTGACGGCTACACCTTC. It codes for CSADGYTF.